These 8 T cell receptor beta chains were all obtained from the same sample, sequenced in a study of T cells in women clearing cervical HPV infection (dated by TCRdb to the late 2010s). Library method: the immunoSEQ multiplex PCR assay. The table comes from immuneACCESS by way of TCRdb, which keeps in-frame sequences with V and J called. Part of the clones is missing from these tables; in studies checked, under half for an unresolved V gene and the rest for unknown reasons. In this sample's table one finds roughly 20,000 clones. The top ten constitute about 5% of the sample. Sequencing input: blood buffy coat. These receptors were obtained from a woman between 18 and 70 years old with a cervical HPV16 infection that either progressed to CIN3+ or cleared (not recorded which).

As for this clone: The read ends 3 residues shy of where the CDR3 ends; the end is completed using the germline J gene. V is TRBV7-8 and J is TRBJ1-5; D is uncertain. This CDR3 comprises 13 residues. V was shortened by 5 bases and J by 6 bases, with 11 bases between the two germline ends. Germline values: CDR1 SGHVS, CDR2 FQNEAQ. The CDR3 reads CASSLSGFQPQHF. The CDR3 bases that were read are TGTGCCAGCAGCCTCAGCGGCTTTCAGCCC.

A word on this clone: One end of the junction varies from germline; a read error may be responsible. CDR3 amino acids: CVSISPGSPLHF. Partial CDR3 DNA: TGTGTCAGCATAAGTCCCGGTTCACCC. The V call is TRBV2, the J call TRBJ1-6; no reliable D call. Read sequence stops 3 residues before the CDR3 end, and the germline J gene provides the missing end. CDR1 and CDR2 from the germline V gene are SNHLY and FYNNEI. The CDR3 sequence is 12 residues long.

A word on this clone: Read coverage stops 3 residues before the CDR3 terminus; the germline J gene supplies the remainder. J is TRBJ1-5 and V is TRBV18, with D perhaps matching TRBD1 (6 bases). The germline V gene encodes CDR1 KGHSH and CDR2 LQKENI. Trimming stripped 4 bases from V and 2 bases from J, with 9 bases between. The CDR3 contains 14 residues. The CDR3 loop reads CASSLQGGNQPQHF. CDR3 DNA, as far as it was read: TGTGCCAGCTCACTACAGGGAGGCAATCAGCCC.

Points on this clone: The read stops 3 residues short of the end of the CDR3; the missing end is completed from the germline J gene. The rearrangement links TRBV7-9 to TRBJ1-4; D perhaps matches TRBD1 (6 bases). Per germline, CDR1 SEHNR and CDR2 FQNEAQ (reference sequence). The CDR3 is 15 amino acids. V was cut by 6 bases and J by 2 bases, with 13 bases left in between. CDR3 protein: CASSRGRGTNEKLFF. Incomplete CDR3 DNA: TGTGCCAGCAGTCGAGGTAGGGGGACTAATGAAAAA.

Concerning this clone itself: Read coverage stops 3 residues before the CDR3 terminus; the germline J gene supplies the remainder. The V call is TRBV5-1, the J call TRBJ1-1, with TRBD1 as a possible D gene (6 bases). CDR1 is SGHRS, CDR2 YFSETQ, per germline. The CDR3 contains 14 residues. Trimming cost V 3 bases and J 0 bases, with 9 bases left between them. CDR3 bases read: TGCGCCAGCAGCTCAGGGGACGTGAACACTGAA. Translation gives CASSSGDVNTE. The whole CDR3 protein is CASSSGDVNTEAFF.

Comment on this clone: The missing CDR3 end, 3 residues past where the read stops, is filled in from the germline J gene. The rearrangement joins TRBV5-4 to TRBJ2-7, with 7 positions matching TRBD1. The CDR3 is made up of 15 amino acids. Trimming cost V 0 bases and J 4 bases; bases outside gene matches: 7. From germline, CDR1 is SGHNT and CDR2 YYREEE (reference sequence). The CDR3 bases that were read are TGTGCCAGCAGCTTGGAAACAGGGGTAGGGTACGAG. This codes for CASSLETGVGYE. The full CDR3 protein is CASSLETGVGYEQYF.

With respect to this clone: The read terminates 3 residues before the CDR3 end, so the remaining end is supplied by the germline J gene. V and J are TRBV20-1 and TRBJ1-1; a weak D match, TRBD1 (5 bases). The ends were cut back, 0 bases at V and 4 bases at J, with 15 bases in the middle. Per germline, CDR1 DFQATT and CDR2 SNEGSKA (reference sequence). The CDR3 runs to 15 residues. The CDR3 sequence is CSARDLGGGGTEAFF. The DNA read from the CDR3 is TGCAGTGCTAGAGATCTCGGGGGAGGAGGCACTGAA.

Comment on this clone: With the read ending 3 residues before the CDR3 end, the germline J gene is used to fill in that end. The chain employs TRBV19 and TRBJ2-7; a possible D gene is TRBD1 (6 bases). The CDR3 is 14 residues long. Germline-derived CDR1 and CDR2 are LNHDA and SQIVND (reference sequence). V shed 6 bases and J shed 1 base, with 13 bases lying between them. The CDR3 loop reads CASRRTELSYEQYF. The sequenced part of the CDR3 DNA is TGTGCCAGTAGGAGGACAGAACTTTCCTACGAG.